This passage covers 29 T cell receptor beta chains from one sample sequenced in a study of tumor and adjacent non-tumor tissue in lung cancer. Three rounds of nested PCR, following a modified ARM-PCR protocol, produced the TCRbeta library. TCRdb independently ran MiXCR on the multiplex PCR reads; one entry per CDR3 protein. The table includes roughly 43,000 distinct CDR3 sequences, approximately 57% detected once. The template was RNA from unsorted bulk tissue. This non-tumor lung sample came from over 3 cm beyond the tumor edge. The material sequenced was distant non-tumor lung tissue. Source of these receptors: a man aged 50-60 years with non-small cell lung cancer.

As to this clonotype: The junction and the germline gene differ at one end; a read error may be behind it. The J gene is TRBJ2-7, the V gene TRBV5-6, with unresolved D. The germline gives CDR1 SGHDT, CDR2 YYEEEE. This CDR3 has 11 residues. The CDR3 DNA is TGTGCCAGTAGCTTATCCTGCGAGCAGTACTTC. This gives the protein CASSLSCEQYF.

A remark on this clonotype: A much larger clone lies a single base off, so this may be a read error. The chain employs TRBV5-8 and TRBJ1-1, with D perhaps matching TRBD1 (5 bases). The CDR3 has 17 residues. Germline loops: CDR1 SGHTS, CDR2 YDEGEE. The CDR3 DNA sequence: TGTGGCAGCAGCTTCGTATCCTGGGCCGGGGCGAACACTGAAGCTTTCTTT. Its protein product is CGSSFVSWAGANTEAFF.

As for this clonotype: A read error may be the cause here, since a much bigger clone is one base away. No conserved phenylalanine or tryptophan ends this CDR3, so it is likely a read error. The chain joins TRBV13 to TRBJ2-5, with D possibly matching TRBD1 (6 bases). The CDR3 is made up of 13 amino acids. The V and J ends lost 3 bases and 3 bases respectively, with 8 bases between them. Germline values: CDR1 PRHDT, CDR2 FYEKMQ (reference sequence). The CDR3 region has the DNA TGTGCCAGCAGCTTCCCAGGGGAAGAGACCCAGTACCTC. It encodes CASSFPGEETQYL.

The J gene is TRBJ2-7, the V gene TRBV28, with 8 positions matching TRBD1. CDR3 length: 14 residues. CDR1 is MDHEN and CDR2 is SYDVKM in the germline V gene. The J segment lost 2 bases and the V segment lost 8 bases, leaving 8 bases of the junction unmatched. CDR3 loop: CASVLGQAAYEQYF. CDR3 nucleotide sequence: TGTGCCAGCGTCCTGGGACAGGCGGCCTACGAGCAGTACTTC.

The chain employs TRBV21-1 and TRBJ2-1; the table's D gene call, TRBD1, was not cross checked with the DNA. TRBV21-1 is a known pseudogene. CDR3 length equals 16 residues. As DNA, the CDR3 is TGTGCCAGCAGCTCGCCTGGCGGGGGCGGCCACAATGAGCAGTTCTTC. Translated, it gives CASSSPGGGGHNEQFF.

This clonotype has at least ten counts. The V call is TRBV6-6, the J call TRBJ2-1; 12 bases map to TRBD2. Per germline, CDR1 MNHNY and CDR2 SVGAGI (reference sequence). The J segment lost 7 bases and the V segment lost 6 bases, leaving 10 bases of the junction unmatched. CDR3 size: 16 residues. CDR3 residues: CASSTPLAGGRNEQFF. The CDR3, as DNA: TGTGCCAGCAGCACTCCCCTAGCGGGGGGGCGTAATGAGCAGTTCTTC.

To note about this clonotype: A read error may produce the germline difference seen at one junction end. The J gene is TRBJ1-2, the V gene TRBV6-1; D gene ambiguous. This CDR3 has 15 residues. The germline V gene has CDR1 MNHNS and CDR2 SASEGT. The DNA of the CDR3 is TGTGCCAGCAGTGCCCCCAGCGCAGGATGGTATGGCTACACCTTT. This codes for CASSAPSAGWYGYTF.

At least ten counts were recorded for this clonotype. The V and J genes are TRBV12-3 or TRBV12-4 and TRBJ2-4; D is undetermined. The ends were cut back, 6 bases at V and 7 bases at J, with 10 bases in the middle. This CDR3 is built from 12 residues. The CDR3 reads CASSPPSNIQYF. Written as DNA, the CDR3 is TGTGCCAGCAGCCCCCCTAGTAACATTCAGTACTTC.

Many counts were recorded for this clonotype. This sequence joins TRBV7-8 and TRBJ1-5, with a tentative D call TRBD1 (6 bases). Germline V lookup: CDR1 SGHVS, CDR2 FQNEAQ. The CDR3 loop spans 14 amino acids. Trimming stripped 3 bases from V and 8 bases from J, with 14 bases between. CDR3 bases: TGTGCCAGCAGCTTCTCAGGGGCCCGTGAGCCCCAGCATTTT. Its protein is CASSFSGAREPQHF.

This clonotype has at least ten counts. This rearrangement joins TRBV12-3 or TRBV12-4 to TRBJ2-1; D is unclear. V was pared by 3 bases and J by 6 bases, with 12 bases between. This CDR3 spans 14 amino acids. This CDR3 reads CASSLTAASNEQFF. The CDR3 region has the DNA TGTGCCAGCAGTTTGACGGCCGCGAGCAATGAGCAGTTCTTC.

This clonotype came up many times. The chain has TRBV24-1 and TRBJ2-1, with 15 bases that match TRBD2. Trimming took 9 bases from V and 8 from J; bases not matched to a gene: 1. The CDR3 loop spans 13 amino acids. Germline CDR1 is KGHDR and CDR2 is SFDVKD. The CDR3 bases are TGTGCCACCGGACTAGCGGGAGGGGATGAGCAGTTCTTC. It specifies CATGLAGGDEQFF.

Of note for this clonotype: A much larger clone differs by one base, so this may be a read error. The chain combines TRBV4-1 with TRBJ2-7, with D perhaps matching TRBD1 (5 bases). Germline loops: CDR1 MGHRA, CDR2 YSYEKL. The CDR3 contains 13 residues. For the CDR3, the DNA is TGCGCCAGGAGCCAAGGGGCCCACTACGAGCAGTACTTC. It encodes CARSQGAHYEQYF.

This clonotype was seen only a few times. A much bigger clone sits one base away, suggesting this may be a read error. The CDR3 end shows no conserved phenylalanine or tryptophan, and so a read error is likely. J is TRBJ1-1 and V is TRBV29-1; 8 nucleotides align to TRBD1. Germline lookup yields CDR1 SQVTM and CDR2 ANQGSEA. Unmatched junction bases numbered 1, after V lost 6 bases and J lost 1 base. The CDR3 runs 12 residues. CDR3 DNA sequence: TGCAGCGTCGACAGGGGGAACACTGAAGCTTTCCTT. It translates to CSVDRGNTEAFL.

As concerns this clonotype: Mismatch with germline at one junction end may stem from a read error. The chain employs TRBV6-6 and TRBJ2-6; a weak D match, TRBD2 (5 bases). Germline V gives CDR1 MNHNY, CDR2 SVGAGI (reference sequence). This CDR3 is 14 amino acids long. The CDR3 reads CTTCRGTGTNVLTF. The CDR3 DNA reads TGTACCACCTGTCGGGGAACTGGGACCAACGTCCTGACTTTC.

About this clonotype itself: A junction boundary mismatches the germline segment, possibly from a read error. The chain employs TRBV6-5 and TRBJ2-5; 9 bases map to TRBD1. CDR1 is MNHEY, CDR2 SVGAGI, per germline. The CDR3 length is 15 residues. CDR3 in amino acids: CSSSSRQGVMRTQYF. Written as DNA, the CDR3 is TGTTCCAGCAGCTCTAGACAGGGGGTTATGAGGACCCAGTACTTC.

This clonotype was detected once. At one of its ends the junction is not consistent with the germline gene, which may arise from a read error. The rearrangement uses TRBV5-1 and TRBJ2-1; D unresolved. The CDR3 is made up of 13 amino acids. The germline CDR1 and CDR2 sequences are SGHRS and YFSETQ. The CDR3 protein is CAAAPSRGNEQSF. The CDR3 coding sequence is TGCGCCGCTGCCCCAAGTAGAGGCAATGAGCAGTCCTTC. The variable domain in full, with the rest retrieved from reference TRBV5-1 and TRBJ2-1, is KAGVTQTPRYLIKTRGQQVTLSCSPISGHRSVSWYQQTPGQGLQFLFEYFSETQRNKGNFPGRFSGRQFSNSRSEMNVSTLELGDSALYLCAAAPSRGNEQSFGPGTRLTVL.

About this clonotype: This likely comes from a read error, as the CDR3 has no conserved phenylalanine or tryptophan at its end. The V call is TRBV10-2, the J call TRBJ2-5, with D uncertain. The CDR3 contains 14 residues. Germline CDR1 WSHSY, CDR2 SAAADI. The CDR3 reads CASMLSRVQEIQYL. The CDR3 DNA reads as TGCGCCAGCATGCTTTCGAGAGTGCAAGAGATCCAGTACCTC.

For the CDR3, the DNA is TGCGCCAGCACTGGATTTCTTATAGGGATGATCACTGAAGCTTTCTTT. It encodes CASTGFLIGMITEAFF. The chain recombines TRBV5-1 with TRBJ1-1; D is uncertain. This CDR3 spans 16 amino acids. V was trimmed by 6 bases and J by 4 bases, leaving 22 bases between them. From germline, CDR1 is SGHRS and CDR2 YFSETQ.

This clonotype has only a few counts. This chain connects TRBV7-8 to TRBJ2-7; 9 positions match TRBD2. This CDR3 comprises 15 residues. The germline V gene encodes CDR1 SGHVS and CDR2 FQNEAQ. With 0 bases clipped from V and 5 bases from J, the junction kept 5 bases outside the gene matches. The chain's CDR3 is CASSLALSGRNEQYF. The CDR3 DNA sequence: TGTGCCAGCAGCTTAGCGCTCAGCGGGAGGAACGAGCAGTACTTC. The variable domain in full, completed from reference TRBV7-8 and TRBJ2-7, reads GAGVSQSPRYKVAKRGQDVALRCDPISGHVSLFWYQQALGQGPEFLTYFQNEAQLDKSGLPSDRFFAERPEGSVSTLKIQRTQQEDSAVYLCASSLALSGRNEQYFGPGTRLTVT.

On this clonotype: The conserved phenylalanine or tryptophan is not found at the CDR3 terminus, so this likely reflects a read error. The chain couples TRBV6-5 to TRBJ2-3, with D hard to call. The CDR3 extends over 15 amino acids. Germline V gene data show CDR1 as MNHEY and CDR2 as SVGAGI. The ends were cut back, 0 bases at V and 4 bases at J, with 11 bases in the middle. CDR3 residues: CASSYSLTKPDTQYS. The CDR3 DNA sequence: TGTGCCAGCAGTTACTCGTTGACAAAACCAGATACGCAGTATTCT.

This clonotype was seen a few times. This likely comes from a read error, as the CDR3 has no conserved phenylalanine or tryptophan at its end. The V and J genes are TRBV29-1 and TRBJ2-2; TRBD2 is a possible D gene (6 bases). This CDR3 is 15 amino acids long. Germline V gene lookup returns CDR1 SQVTM and CDR2 ANQGSEA. In nucleotides, the CDR3 is TGCAACGTTGGTTATGGGGGAGGGAACACCGGGGAGCTGTTTCTT. The encoded protein is CNVGYGGGNTGELFL.

The chain carries TRBV12-3 or TRBV12-4 and TRBJ1-2; D may be TRBD1 (5 bases). CDR3 length equals 13 residues. The V and J ends lost 5 bases and 5 bases respectively, with 12 bases between them. The CDR3 sequence: CASSPHGTYGYTF. DNA of the CDR3: TGTGCCAGCAGTCCGCACGGGACTTATGGCTACACCTTC.

Notes on this clonotype: A read error may account for a junction end that differs from germline. This chain uses TRBV12-3 or TRBV12-4 with TRBJ2-2, with D possibly matching TRBD1 (6 bases). The CDR3 runs 15 residues. CDR3 loop: CASSSGRGGTGELFF. Written as DNA, the CDR3 is TGTGCGAGCAGCTCAGGCAGGGGTGGGACCGGGGAGCTGTTTTTT.

This clonotype showed up just once. This chain links TRBV2 with TRBJ2-3; D remains unclear. Trimming left V 2 bases short and J 4 bases short, with 13 bases between. The germline CDR1 and CDR2 sequences are SNHLY and FYNNEI. The CDR3 is 15 residues long. CDR3 loop: CASSEQATEADTQYF. In DNA, the CDR3 is TGTGCCAGCAGTGAACAGGCCACAGAGGCAGATACGCAGTATTTT.

The chain is built from TRBV24-1 and TRBJ2-7; D unclear. V lost 0 bases and J lost 6, with 5 bases in between. Germline V gene data show CDR1 as KGHDR and CDR2 as SFDVKD. The CDR3 is 12 residues long. The chain's CDR3 is CATSDLQGEQYF. CDR3 DNA sequence: TGTGCCACCAGTGATTTGCAAGGCGAGCAGTACTTC.

This clonotype came up many times. The chain has TRBV5-1 and TRBJ2-3; no clear D gene. With 0 bases removed from V and 2 bases from J, the gap between germline ends came to 7 bases. This CDR3 contains 14 residues. The germline CDR1 and CDR2 sequences are SGHRS and YFSETQ. CDR3 loop: CASSLGSPTDTQYF. As DNA, the CDR3 is TGCGCCAGCAGCTTGGGCTCACCCACAGATACGCAGTATTTT.

The chain employs TRBV30 and TRBJ1-5, with D possibly TRBD1 on 5 matching bases. Trimming took off 0 bases at V and 6 bases at J, with 12 bases between the two ends. Germline V gene sequence: CDR1 GTSNPN, CDR2 SVGIG (reference sequence). CDR3 length: 14 residues. CDR3 region: CAWSVGLGGQPQHF. DNA for the CDR3: TGTGCCTGGAGTGTGGGACTCGGGGGTCAGCCCCAGCATTTT.

As to this clonotype: The junction departs from the called germline gene at one end, perhaps through a read error. V gene TRBV10-1 combines with J gene TRBJ2-1, with TRBD1 as a possible D gene (6 bases). The CDR3 is 13 amino acids. Looked up from germline, CDR1 is WNHNN and CDR2 is SYGVQD (reference sequence). This CDR3 reads CASSEGGQDEQFF. Here the CDR3 DNA reads TGCGCCAGCAGTGAGGGGGGCCAGGATGAGCAATTCTTC.

This clonotype was seen only once. The CDR3 ends on some other residue instead of the conserved phenylalanine or tryptophan, so this is likely a read error. The limits of the CDR3 on the DNA are not certain, so only TCRdb's listed CDR3 is given. The J gene is TRBJ2-2, the V gene TRBV5-8; whether TRBD1, the table's D call, matches the DNA was not checked. The length of the CDR3 is 14 amino acids, counting both ends. The germline V gene encodes CDR1 SGHTS and CDR2 YDEGEE. The CDR3 loop reads CASTGTLNTRELLS.